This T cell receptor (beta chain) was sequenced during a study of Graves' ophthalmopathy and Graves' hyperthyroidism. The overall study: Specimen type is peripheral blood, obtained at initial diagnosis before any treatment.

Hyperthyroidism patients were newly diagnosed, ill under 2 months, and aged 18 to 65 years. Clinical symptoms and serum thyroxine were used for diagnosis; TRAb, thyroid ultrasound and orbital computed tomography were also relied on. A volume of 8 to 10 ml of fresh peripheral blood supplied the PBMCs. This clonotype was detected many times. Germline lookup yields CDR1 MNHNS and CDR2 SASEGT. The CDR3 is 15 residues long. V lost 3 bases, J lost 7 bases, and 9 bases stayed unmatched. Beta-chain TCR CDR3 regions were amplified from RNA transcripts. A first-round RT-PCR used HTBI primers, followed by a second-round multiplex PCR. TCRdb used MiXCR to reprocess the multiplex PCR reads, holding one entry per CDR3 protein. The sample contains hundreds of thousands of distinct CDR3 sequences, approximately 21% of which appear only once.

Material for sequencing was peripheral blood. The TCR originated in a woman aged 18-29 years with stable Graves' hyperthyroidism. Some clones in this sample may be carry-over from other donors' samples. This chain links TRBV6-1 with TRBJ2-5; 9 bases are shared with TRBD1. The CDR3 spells CASSEDRGRRGTQYF. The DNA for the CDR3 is TGTGCCAGCAGTGAGGACAGGGGCCGCCGGGGGACCCAGTACTTC.